This entry describes one T cell receptor (beta chain). The entry originates in a study of blood T cells in healthy people across ages. Primers used in a second PCR of roughly 7 to 11 cycles were a sample-barcoded 5' primer and a J-beta primer mix. TCRdb reprocessed the 5' RACE reads with MiXCR, giving one entry per CDR3 protein. The repertoire consists of around 1,700,000 distinct CDR3 sequences, with 28% occurring once and the leading ten covering 7.7%. Germline-derived CDR1 and CDR2 are MNHEY and SVGAGI. Trimming at V came to 8 bases and at J to 0 bases, leaving 6 bases not matched to a gene. CDR3 length equals 14 residues.

The TCR sequence derives from a woman aged 30 to 39 in good health. Sequencing was carried out using blood. V is TRBV6-5 and J is TRBJ1-1, with 7 bases aligning to TRBD1. The CDR3 loop reads CASVSDRMNTEAFF. CDR3 bases: TGTGCCAGCGTCTCGGACAGGATGAACACTGAAGCTTTCTTT.